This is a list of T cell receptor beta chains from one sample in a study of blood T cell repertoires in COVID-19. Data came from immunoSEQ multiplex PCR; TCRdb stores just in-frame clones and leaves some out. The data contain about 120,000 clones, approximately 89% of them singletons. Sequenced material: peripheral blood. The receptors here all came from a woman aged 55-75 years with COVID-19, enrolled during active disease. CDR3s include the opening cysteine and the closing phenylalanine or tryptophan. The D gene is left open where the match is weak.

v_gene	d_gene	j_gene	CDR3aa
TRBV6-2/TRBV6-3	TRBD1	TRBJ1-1	CASSSQGAWGEAFF
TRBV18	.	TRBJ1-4	CASSPTGVVNEKLFF
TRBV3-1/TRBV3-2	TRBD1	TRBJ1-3	CASSQSYGQGFRNTIYF
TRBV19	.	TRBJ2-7	CASSIRGSEQYF
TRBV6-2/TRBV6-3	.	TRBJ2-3	CASSYSGTGTDTQYF
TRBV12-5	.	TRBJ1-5	CASGLNLAPAGLNQPQHF
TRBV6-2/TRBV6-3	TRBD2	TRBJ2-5	CASSYSSGSGGWETQYF
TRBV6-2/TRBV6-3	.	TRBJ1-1	CASSYLSTEAFF
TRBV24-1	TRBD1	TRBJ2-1	CATGQGARNEQFF
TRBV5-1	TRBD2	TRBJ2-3	CASSLVSSGGATDTQYF
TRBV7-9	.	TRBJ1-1	CASSLGGTSNTEAFF
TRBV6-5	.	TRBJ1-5	CASSHRQFQPQHF
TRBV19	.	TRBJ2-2	CASSSMGIQGGELFF
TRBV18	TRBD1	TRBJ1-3	CASSDRGYGNTIYF
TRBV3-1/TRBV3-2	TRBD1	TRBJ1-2	CASSPRGQGSGYTF
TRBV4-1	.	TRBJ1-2	CASSQESARTGAWFNYGYTF
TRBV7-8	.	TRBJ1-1	CASSLSGQNTEAFF
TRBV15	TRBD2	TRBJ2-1	CATSRDRGLAVNNEQFF
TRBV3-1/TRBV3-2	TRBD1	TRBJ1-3	CASSHPGQVDISGNTIYF
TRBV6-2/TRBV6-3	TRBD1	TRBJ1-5	CASSDAGQPNQPQHF
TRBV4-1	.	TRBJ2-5	CASSQVGSQETQYF
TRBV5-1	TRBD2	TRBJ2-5	CASSATFGGVQETQYF
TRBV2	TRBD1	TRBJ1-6	CASSRDSYNSPLHF
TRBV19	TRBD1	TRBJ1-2	CASSIDGQGPYYGYTF
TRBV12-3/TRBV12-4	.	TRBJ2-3	CASRHDNTQYF
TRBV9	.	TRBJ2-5	CASSVGLTETQYF
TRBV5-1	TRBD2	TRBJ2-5	CASSVDSSGGAQGTQYF
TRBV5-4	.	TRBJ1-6	CASSPRGGFGNSPLHF
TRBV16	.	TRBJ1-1	CASSHETGNTEAFF
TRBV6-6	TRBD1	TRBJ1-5	CASSVRGQGSNQPQHF
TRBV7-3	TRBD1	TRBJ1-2	CASSPPTRGLRGYTF
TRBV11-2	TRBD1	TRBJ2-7	CASSLDQTGAYEQYF
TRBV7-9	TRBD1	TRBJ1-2	CASSPDRTPLGTF
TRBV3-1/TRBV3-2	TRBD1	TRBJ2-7	CASSLEGTGAYEQYF
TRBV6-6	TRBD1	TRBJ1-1	CASSYSDRANTEAFF
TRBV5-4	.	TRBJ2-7	CASSLVGVHEQYF